The subject of this entry is one TCR beta chain. The data are from a study of monozygotic twins with inflammatory bowel disease. TCRdb re-called the 5' RACE reads, yielding one record per CDR3 amino acid sequence without DNA. With more than 85,000 distinct CDR3 sequences in the sample, the ten largest clones hold around 12%. From germline, CDR1 is SNHLY and CDR2 FYNNEI. The length of the CDR3 is 15 residues. Source material: blood. J is TRBJ2-5 and V is TRBV2; lacking DNA, the TRBD1 call made by TCRdb goes unchecked. This clonotype originated in a human donor with ulcerative colitis or Crohn's disease, or a healthy co-twin of an affected twin (not recorded which). CDR3 loop: CASTPRDRGIQTQYF.